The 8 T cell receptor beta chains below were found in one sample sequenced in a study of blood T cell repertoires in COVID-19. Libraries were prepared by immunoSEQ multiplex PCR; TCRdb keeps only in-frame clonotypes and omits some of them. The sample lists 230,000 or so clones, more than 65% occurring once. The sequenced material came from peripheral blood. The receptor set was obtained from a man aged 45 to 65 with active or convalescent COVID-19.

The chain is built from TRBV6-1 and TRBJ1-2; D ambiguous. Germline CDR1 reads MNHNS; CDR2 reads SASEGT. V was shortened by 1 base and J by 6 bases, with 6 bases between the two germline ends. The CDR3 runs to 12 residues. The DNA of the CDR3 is TGTGCCAGCAGTGAAGGCCGGGATGGCTACACCTTC. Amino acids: CASSEGRDGYTF.

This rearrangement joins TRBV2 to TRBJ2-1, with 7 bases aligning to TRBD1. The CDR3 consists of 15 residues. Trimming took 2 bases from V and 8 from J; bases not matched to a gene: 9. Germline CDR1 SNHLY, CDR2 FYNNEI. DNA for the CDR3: TGTGCCAGCAGTGAATTGAGGGGGCCCGCCGATGAGCAGTTCTTC. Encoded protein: CASSELRGPADEQFF.

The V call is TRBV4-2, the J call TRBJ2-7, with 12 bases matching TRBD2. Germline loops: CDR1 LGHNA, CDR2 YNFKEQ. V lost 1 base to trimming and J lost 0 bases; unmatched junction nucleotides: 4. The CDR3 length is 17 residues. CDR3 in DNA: TGTGCCAGCAGCCAAGTGGGACTAGCGGGCTTCTCCTACGAGCAGTACTTC. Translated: CASSQVGLAGFSYEQYF.

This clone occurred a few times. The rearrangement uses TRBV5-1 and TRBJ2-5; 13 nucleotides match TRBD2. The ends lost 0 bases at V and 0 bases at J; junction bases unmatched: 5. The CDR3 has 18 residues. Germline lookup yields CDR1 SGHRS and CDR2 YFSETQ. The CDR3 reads CASSLARTSGGDQETQYF. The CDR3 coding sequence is TGCGCCAGCAGCTTGGCGAGGACTAGCGGGGGAGACCAAGAGACCCAGTACTTC. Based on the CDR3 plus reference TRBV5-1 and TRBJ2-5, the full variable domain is KAGVTQTPRYLIKTRGQQVTLSCSPISGHRSVSWYQQTPGQGLQFLFEYFSETQRNKGNFPGRFSGRQFSNSRSEMNVSTLELGDSALYLCASSLARTSGGDQETQYFGPGTRLLVL.

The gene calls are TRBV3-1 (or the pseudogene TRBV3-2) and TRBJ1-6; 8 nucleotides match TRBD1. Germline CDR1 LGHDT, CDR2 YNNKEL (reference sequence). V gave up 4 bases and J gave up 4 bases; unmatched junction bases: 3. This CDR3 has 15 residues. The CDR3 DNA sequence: TGTGCCAGCAGCCCGAGGACAGGGTATAATTCACCCCTCCACTTT. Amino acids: CASSPRTGYNSPLHF.

CDR3 loop: CASSLEGGTDTQYF. CDR3 in DNA: TGTGCCAGCAGCTTAGAGGGGGGCACAGATACGCAGTATTTT. The chain is built from TRBV7-2 and TRBJ2-3, with D perhaps matching TRBD1 (6 bases). The CDR3 length is 14 residues. Germline-derived CDR1 and CDR2 are SGHTA and FQGNSA. With 1 base removed from V and 1 base from J, the gap between germline ends came to 6 bases. Based on the CDR3 plus reference TRBV7-2 and TRBJ2-3, the full variable domain is GAGVSQSPSNKVTEKGKDVELRCDPISGHTALYWYRQSLGQGLEFLIYFQGNSAPDKSGLPSDRFSAERTGGSVSTLTIQRTQQEDSAVYLCASSLEGGTDTQYFGPGTRLTVL.

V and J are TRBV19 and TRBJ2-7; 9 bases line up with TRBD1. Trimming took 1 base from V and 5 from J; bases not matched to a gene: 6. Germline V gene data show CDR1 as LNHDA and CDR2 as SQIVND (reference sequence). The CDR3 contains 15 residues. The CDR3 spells CASSIARDRANEQYF. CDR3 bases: TGTGCCAGTAGTATAGCCCGGGACAGGGCCAACGAGCAGTACTTC.

The CDR3 loop reads CASSTDRQSRGYGYTF. The CDR3 DNA follows: TGTGCCAGCAGCACTGACAGACAGTCCAGGGGCTATGGCTACACCTTC. This chain uses TRBV7-9 with TRBJ1-2; D might be TRBD1 (6 bases). This CDR3 spans 16 amino acids. Trimming took 5 bases from V and 4 from J, leaving 20 bases between them. In germline, CDR1 is SEHNR, CDR2 FQNEAQ (reference sequence).